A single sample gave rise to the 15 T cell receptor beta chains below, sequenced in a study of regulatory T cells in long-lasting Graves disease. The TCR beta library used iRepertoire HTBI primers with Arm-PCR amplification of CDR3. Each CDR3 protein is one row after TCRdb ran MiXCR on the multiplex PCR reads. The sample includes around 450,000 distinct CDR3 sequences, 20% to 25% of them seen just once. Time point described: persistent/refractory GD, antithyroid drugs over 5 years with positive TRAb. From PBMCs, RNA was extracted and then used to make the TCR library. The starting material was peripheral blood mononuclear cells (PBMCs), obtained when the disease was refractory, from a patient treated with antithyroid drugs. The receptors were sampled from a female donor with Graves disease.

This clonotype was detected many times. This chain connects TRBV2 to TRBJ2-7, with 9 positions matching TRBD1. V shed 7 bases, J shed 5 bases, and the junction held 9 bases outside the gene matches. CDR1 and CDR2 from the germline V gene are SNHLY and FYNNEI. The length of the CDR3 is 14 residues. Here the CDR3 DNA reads TGTGCCAGCAAACCGGGGACAGGGTTCGACGAGCAGTACTTC. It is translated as CASKPGTGFDEQYF.

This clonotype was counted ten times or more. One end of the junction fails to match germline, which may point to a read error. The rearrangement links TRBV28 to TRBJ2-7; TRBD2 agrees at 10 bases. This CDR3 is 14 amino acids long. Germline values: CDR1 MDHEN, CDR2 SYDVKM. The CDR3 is CASNLGLASSPPDF. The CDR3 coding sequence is TGTGCCAGCAACCTGGGACTAGCGTCGAGCCCGCCCGACTTC.

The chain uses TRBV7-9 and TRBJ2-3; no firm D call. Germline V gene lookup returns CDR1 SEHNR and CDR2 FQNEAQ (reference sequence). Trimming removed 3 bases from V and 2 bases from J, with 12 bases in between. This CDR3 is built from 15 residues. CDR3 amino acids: CASSFGRQITDTQYF. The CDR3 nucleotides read TGTGCCAGCAGCTTCGGGCGTCAGATCACAGATACGCAGTATTTT.

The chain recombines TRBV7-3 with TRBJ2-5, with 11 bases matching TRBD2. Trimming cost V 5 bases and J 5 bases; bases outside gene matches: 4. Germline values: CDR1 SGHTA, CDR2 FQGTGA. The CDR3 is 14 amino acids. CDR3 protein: CASSTSGGDETQYF. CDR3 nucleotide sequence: TGTGCCAGCAGCACTAGCGGGGGAGATGAGACCCAGTACTTC.

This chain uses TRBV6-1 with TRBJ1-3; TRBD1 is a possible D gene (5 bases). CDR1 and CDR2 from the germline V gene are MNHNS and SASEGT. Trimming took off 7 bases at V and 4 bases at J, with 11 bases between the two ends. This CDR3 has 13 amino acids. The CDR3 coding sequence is TGTGCCAGCATCACATGGGGGGGAAACACCATATATTTT. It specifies CASITWGGNTIYF.

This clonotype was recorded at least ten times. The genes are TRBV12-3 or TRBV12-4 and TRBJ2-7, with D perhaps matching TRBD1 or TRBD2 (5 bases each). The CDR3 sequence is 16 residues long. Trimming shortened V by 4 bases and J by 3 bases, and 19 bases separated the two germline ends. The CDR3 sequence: CASSSTRDLRGYEQYF. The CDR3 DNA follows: TGTGCCAGCAGTTCTACCCGGGACCTTCGGGGCTACGAGCAGTACTTC.

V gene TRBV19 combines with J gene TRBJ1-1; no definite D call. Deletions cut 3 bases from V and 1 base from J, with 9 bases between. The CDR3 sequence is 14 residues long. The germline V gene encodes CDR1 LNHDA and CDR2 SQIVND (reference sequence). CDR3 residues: CASSIFWGNTEAFF. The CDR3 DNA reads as TGTGCCAGTAGTATCTTCTGGGGGAACACTGAAGCTTTCTTT.

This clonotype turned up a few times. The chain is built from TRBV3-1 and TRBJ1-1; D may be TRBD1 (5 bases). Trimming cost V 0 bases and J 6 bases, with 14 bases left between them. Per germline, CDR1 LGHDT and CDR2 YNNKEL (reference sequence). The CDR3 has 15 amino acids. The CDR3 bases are TGTGCCAGCAGCCAAGACATGTTCTTGGGGGCTGAAGCTTTCTTT. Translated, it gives CASSQDMFLGAEAFF.

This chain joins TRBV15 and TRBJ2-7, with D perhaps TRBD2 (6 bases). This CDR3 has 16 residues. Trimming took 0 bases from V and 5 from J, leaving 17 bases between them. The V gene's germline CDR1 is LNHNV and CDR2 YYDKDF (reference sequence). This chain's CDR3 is CATSRDLGLASHEQYF. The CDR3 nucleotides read TGTGCCACCAGCAGAGATCTAGGGCTAGCGTCCCACGAGCAGTACTTC.

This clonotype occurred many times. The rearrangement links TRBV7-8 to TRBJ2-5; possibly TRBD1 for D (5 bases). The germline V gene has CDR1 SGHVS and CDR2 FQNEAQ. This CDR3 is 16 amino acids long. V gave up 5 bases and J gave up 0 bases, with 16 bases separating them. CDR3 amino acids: CASSPNPTAYQETQYF. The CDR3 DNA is TGTGCCAGCAGCCCAAACCCGACAGCGTACCAAGAGACCCAGTACTTC.

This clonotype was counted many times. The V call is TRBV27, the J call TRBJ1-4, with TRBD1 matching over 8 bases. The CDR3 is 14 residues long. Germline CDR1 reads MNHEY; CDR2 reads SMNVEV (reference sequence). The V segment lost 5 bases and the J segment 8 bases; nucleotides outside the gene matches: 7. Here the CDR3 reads CASSKTGAREKLFF. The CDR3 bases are TGTGCCAGCAGTAAGACAGGGGCCAGAGAAAAACTGTTTTTT.

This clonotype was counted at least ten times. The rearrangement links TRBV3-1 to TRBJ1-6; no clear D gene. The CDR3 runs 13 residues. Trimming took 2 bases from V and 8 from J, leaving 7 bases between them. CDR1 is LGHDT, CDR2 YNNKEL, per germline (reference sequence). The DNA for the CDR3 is TGTGCCAGCAGCCAAACTAGTGATTCACCCCTCCACTTT. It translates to CASSQTSDSPLHF. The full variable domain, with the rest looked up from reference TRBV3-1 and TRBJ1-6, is DTAVSQTPKYLVTQMGNDKSIKCEQNLGHDTMYWYKQDSKKFLKIMFSYNNKELIINETVPNRFSPKSPDKAHLNLHINSLELGDSAVYFCASSQTSDSPLHFGNGTRLTVT.

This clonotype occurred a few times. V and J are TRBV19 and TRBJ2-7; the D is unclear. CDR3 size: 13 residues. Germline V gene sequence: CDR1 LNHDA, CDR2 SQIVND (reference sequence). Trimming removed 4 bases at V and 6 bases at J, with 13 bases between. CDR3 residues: CASSTTDVREQYF. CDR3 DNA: TGTGCCAGTAGTACTACGGATGTTCGCGAGCAGTACTTC.

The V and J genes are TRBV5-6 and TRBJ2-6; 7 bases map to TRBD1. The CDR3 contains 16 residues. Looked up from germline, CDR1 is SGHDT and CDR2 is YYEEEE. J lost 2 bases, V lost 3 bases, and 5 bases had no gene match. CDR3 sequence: CASSYQTGAGANVLTF. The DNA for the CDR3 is TGTGCCAGCAGCTACCAAACAGGGGCTGGGGCCAACGTCCTGACTTTC.

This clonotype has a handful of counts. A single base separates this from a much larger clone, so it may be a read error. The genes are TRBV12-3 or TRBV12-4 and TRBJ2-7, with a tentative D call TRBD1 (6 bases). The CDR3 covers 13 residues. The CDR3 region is CACSLGGSDEQYF. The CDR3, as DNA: TGTGCCTGCAGTTTAGGGGGATCCGACGAGCAGTACTTC.